Shown below are 5 T cell receptor beta chains from a single sample sequenced in a study of tumor-infiltrating lymphocytes in primary liver carcinoma. Priming with a constant-region primer yielded TCR beta cDNA from about 510 ng total RNA. Researchers made the TCR beta libraries by running three nested multiplex PCR rounds with slightly modified ARM-PCR. TRBV1-TRBV30 forward primers paired with a C-beta reverse primer were used in the first two PCR rounds, which ran 9 to 10 cycles each. TCRdb itself ran the multiplex PCR reads through MiXCR, one entry per CDR3 protein. The sample has fewer than 85,000 distinct CDR3 sequences; 69% are singletons. Scientists recovered RNA and DNA together from roughly 21-30 mg of unsorted bulk tissue. Sample: tumor-adjacent normal liver tissue. All receptors derive from a man aged 40-50 years with primary liver carcinoma and hepatitis B virus infection.

Turning to this clonotype: A much larger clone is a single base away; this may be a read error. J is TRBJ2-5 and V is TRBV7-9; perhaps TRBD1 as D (5 bases). Germline V lookup: CDR1 SEHNR, CDR2 FQNEAQ (reference sequence). V gave up 5 bases and J gave up 5 bases, with 12 bases separating them. This CDR3 has 13 amino acids. CDR3 amino acids: CASSPRAGETQYF. The CDR3 DNA reads as TGTGCCAGCAGCCCTCGGGCAGGGGAGACCCAGTACTTC.

Notes on this clonotype: A much bigger clone sits one base away, suggesting this may be a read error. The chain combines TRBV29-1 with TRBJ2-1, with a weak D call TRBD1 (5 bases). Per germline, CDR1 SQVTM and CDR2 ANQGSEA. The length of the CDR3 is 10 residues. CDR3 in amino acids: CIVLDSEQFF. In DNA form, the CDR3 reads TGCATCGTTCTTGACAGCGAGCAGTTCTTC.

This chain uses TRBV20-1 with TRBJ2-5, with D unresolved. This CDR3 comprises 12 residues. V was clipped by 4 bases and J by 1 base, with 7 bases between them. The germline V gene has CDR1 DFQATT and CDR2 SNEGSKA (reference sequence). The CDR3 DNA follows: TGCAGTGCTATTCTGCGCCAAGAGACCCAGTACTTC. Translating gives CSAILRQETQYF.

The rearrangement links TRBV12-3 or TRBV12-4 to TRBJ2-1; D may be TRBD1 (6 bases). V was pared by 5 bases and J by 8 bases, with 22 bases between. The CDR3 contains 16 residues. The CDR3 region is CASSKWDNSLRDEQFF. The CDR3 DNA reads TGTGCCAGCAGTAAATGGGACAATTCTCTCCGGGATGAGCAGTTCTTC.

As to this clonotype: Here the CDR3 omits its conserved ending phenylalanine or tryptophan, so a read error is the likely source. The chain recombines TRBV30 with TRBJ2-3, with 9 bases matching TRBD2. This CDR3 has 14 amino acids. Germline V CDR1 and CDR2: GTSNPN, SVGIG (reference sequence). CDR3 nucleotides: TGTGCCTGGAGCTGGGCGGGGGGGGCAGATGCGCAGTATCTT. This encodes CAWSWAGGADAQYL.